These 14 T cell receptor beta chains share one sample of origin, sequenced in a study of blood T cell repertoires in COVID-19. Assay: immunoSEQ multiplex PCR; the TCRdb copy retains only in-frame clones and omits some. The top ten hold about a third of the sample, which has 80,000 or so clones, roughly 80% seen once. The sequencing sample was made of peripheral blood. These receptors all come from a woman in her seventies with acute or convalescent COVID-19.

This clone has only one observation. This rearrangement joins TRBV7-9 to TRBJ2-1; no clear D. Looked up from germline, CDR1 is SEHNR and CDR2 is FQNEAQ (reference sequence). CDR3 length: 13 residues. Deletions cut 5 bases from V and 4 bases from J, with 9 bases between. CDR3 amino acids: CASSPAGYNEQFF. CDR3 nucleotides: TGTGCCAGCAGCCCTGCAGGTTACAATGAGCAGTTCTTC.

CDR3 nucleotide sequence: TGTGCCAGCAGTTTATTCTACCAAGAGACCCAGTACTTC. Protein sequence: CASSLFYQETQYF. The V gene is TRBV27, the J gene TRBJ2-5; D unresolved. CDR3 size: 13 residues. Looked up from germline, CDR1 is MNHEY and CDR2 is SMNVEV (reference sequence). Between the trimmed V and J ends, which lost 1 base and 0 bases, there was a span of 3 bases.

This chain connects TRBV7-9 to TRBJ1-4; 10 bases are shared with TRBD1. This CDR3 has 14 residues. The germline V gene has CDR1 SEHNR and CDR2 FQNEAQ (reference sequence). Unmatched junction bases numbered 4, after V lost 5 bases and J lost 7 bases. CDR3 residues: CASSPGQGGEKLFF. CDR3 in DNA: TGTGCCAGCAGCCCCGGACAGGGGGGTGAAAAACTGTTTTTT.

This chain links TRBV7-8 with TRBJ2-5; 8 nucleotides match TRBD1. From germline, CDR1 is SGHVS and CDR2 FQNEAQ. This CDR3 comprises 14 residues. Trimming took 4 bases from V and 4 from J; bases not matched to a gene: 5. CDR3 bases: TGTGCCAGCAGCTCAGGGGGCGGGCGAGAGACCCAGTACTTC. This encodes CASSSGGGRETQYF. The full variable domain, completed using reference TRBV7-8 and TRBJ2-5, is GAGVSQSPRYKVAKRGQDVALRCDPISGHVSLFWYQQALGQGPEFLTYFQNEAQLDKSGLPSDRFFAERPEGSVSTLKIQRTQQEDSAVYLCASSSGGGRETQYFGPGTRLLVL.

This chain joins TRBV20-1 and TRBJ1-1, with a possible D match to TRBD1 (5 bases). The CDR3 contains 11 residues. The germline V gene encodes CDR1 DFQATT and CDR2 SNEGSKA (reference sequence). DNA of the CDR3: TGCAGCAAACAGAAGGGGACTGAAGCTTTCTTT. Translation gives CSKQKGTEAFF.

The chain recombines TRBV19 with TRBJ1-1; TRBD1 matches at 9 bases. From germline, CDR1 is LNHDA and CDR2 SQIVND (reference sequence). This CDR3 is 18 amino acids long. With 7 bases clipped from V and 4 bases from J, the junction kept 19 bases outside the gene matches. In DNA, the CDR3 is TGTGCCAGTAAACTGGCCGGGGCGACAGGGGGTTGGTTCACTGAAGCTTTCTTT. As protein: CASKLAGATGGWFTEAFF.

The J gene is TRBJ2-1, the V gene TRBV5-1; TRBD2 matches at 10 bases. The CDR3 sequence is 15 residues long. Germline loops: CDR1 SGHRS, CDR2 YFSETQ. The ends lost 2 bases at V and 4 bases at J; junction bases unmatched: 3. The CDR3 region has the DNA TGCGCCAGCAGCTTAAAGACTAGCGGGTACAATGAGCAGTTCTTC. It translates to CASSLKTSGYNEQFF.

V gene TRBV19 combines with J gene TRBJ2-1; TRBD2 agrees at 9 bases. The CDR3 runs 16 residues. Germline CDR1 and CDR2: LNHDA and SQIVND (reference sequence). V was pared by 5 bases and J by 5 bases, with 10 bases of the junction left unmatched. CDR3 amino acids: CASSPGGRAGNNEQFF. Written as DNA, the CDR3 is TGTGCCAGTAGTCCCGGCGGGAGGGCCGGAAACAATGAGCAGTTCTTC.

V is TRBV19 and J is TRBJ1-5; no definite D call. This CDR3 is 13 amino acids long. Germline V gives CDR1 LNHDA, CDR2 SQIVND (reference sequence). The V and J ends lost 7 bases and 1 base respectively, with 8 bases between them. The CDR3 coding sequence is TGTGCCAGTAACGCGGGGAGCAATCAGCCCCAGCATTTT. It encodes CASNAGSNQPQHF.

This sequence joins TRBV19 and TRBJ1-4; D remains ambiguous. The CDR3 spans 18 residues. Germline loops: CDR1 LNHDA, CDR2 SQIVND (reference sequence). The ends were cut back, 4 bases at V and 4 bases at J, with 22 bases in the middle. This CDR3 reads CASSNGHRSHFGNEKLFF. The CDR3 region has the DNA TGTGCCAGTAGTAACGGTCACCGATCCCACTTTGGTAATGAAAAACTGTTTTTT.

The chain is built from TRBV18 and TRBJ1-1; 9 bases align to TRBD1. Trimming cost V 3 bases and J 0 bases; bases outside gene matches: 5. CDR1 and CDR2 (germline): KGHSH, LQKENI. CDR3 size: 16 residues. CDR3 region: CASSPYTGGLNTEAFF. The CDR3 DNA reads as TGTGCCAGCTCACCTTACACAGGGGGCTTGAACACTGAAGCTTTCTTT.

The rearrangement joins TRBV10-1 to TRBJ2-1; 10 nucleotides match TRBD2. The CDR3 has 14 amino acids. The V gene's germline CDR1 is WNHNN and CDR2 SYGVQD (reference sequence). The junction had 0 bases not matched to a gene; V was cut back by 4 bases and J by 3 bases. CDR3 region: CASSASGGYNEQFF. DNA of the CDR3: TGCGCCAGCAGTGCTAGCGGGGGCTACAATGAGCAGTTCTTC.

This clone occurred a few times. The V call is TRBV4-2, the J call TRBJ1-1; tentatively, D is TRBD1 (6 bases). The CDR3 has 15 residues. The V end lost 0 bases, the J end lost 4 bases, and 12 bases lay between the germline ends. Looked up from germline, CDR1 is LGHNA and CDR2 is YNFKEQ. CDR3 in amino acids: CASSQESQGATEAFF. The CDR3 DNA reads as TGTGCCAGCAGCCAAGAGTCACAGGGTGCCACTGAAGCTTTCTTT.

The chain joins TRBV5-1 to TRBJ2-1, with TRBD2 matching over 8 bases. V shed 4 bases and J 3 bases; nucleotides not matched to a gene: 3. This CDR3 has 14 residues. Germline CDR1 and CDR2: SGHRS and YFSETQ. CDR3 protein: CASSPLADYNEQFF. The CDR3 DNA reads TGCGCCAGCAGCCCACTAGCGGACTACAATGAGCAGTTCTTC.